Sequencing of this TCR beta chain was carried out in a study of blood T cell repertoires in COVID-19. Germline CDR1 reads MDHEN; CDR2 reads SYDVKM. The CDR3 covers 15 residues. The junction had 10 bases not matched to a gene; V was cut back by 2 bases and J by 7 bases. Produced via immunoSEQ multiplex PCR; TCRdb's table is partial and in-frame only. This sample has some 170,000 clones, with 85% to 90% found just once. The TCR was taken from a woman in her 70s with COVID-19, enrolled during active disease. Sequenced sample: peripheral blood. This chain joins TRBV28 and TRBJ2-5, with TRBD2 matching 7 bases. CDR3 bases: TGTGCCAGCAGTTTACTCACGGGAGGAGGCGGGACCCAGTACTTC. This gives the protein CASSLLTGGGGTQYF.